Many counts were recorded for the clone carrying this T cell receptor (beta chain). The length of the CDR3 is 18 residues. The germline V and J ends were trimmed by 5 bases and 0 bases, with 23 bases remaining between them. The germline gives CDR1 MDHEN, CDR2 SYDVKM. The time point was: patch test 1, 2 weeks after DPC sensitization. Treatment here: therapeutic diphenylcyclopropenone sensitization with weekly scalp DPC. Extraction yielded total RNA from whole blood (unfractionated). This record belongs to a study of human T cells and chemical hapten exposure. Original analysis: Sample-level TCR yields exhibited a median of around 90,000, with a range of about 23,224 to 700,000. TCRdb reprocessed the RACE reads with MiXCR, giving one entry per CDR3 protein. TCRdb's processing, not the authors', yielded these V and J calls. The profile covers 340,000 or so distinct CDR3 sequences, with 5.5% to 8% appearing a single time and 8.4% taken by the ten largest.

The chain joins TRBV28 to TRBJ2-7; D call uncertain. The sequences come from whole blood, collected in connection with sensitization to the hapten diphenylcyclopropenone (DPC). This TCR came from a woman aged 18-29 years with alopecia areata. Some clones in this sample may be carry-over from other donors' samples. The CDR3 protein is CASSPIPLTDRSSYEQYF. The CDR3 DNA is TGTGCCAGCAGTCCCATACCCCTAACGGATAGGAGCTCCTACGAGCAGTACTTC.